The subject of this entry is one TCR beta chain. Its antigen remains unidentified. This sample was taken from a study of T-cell memory formation after mild COVID-19. As for the study in general: Most TCR clusters belonged to a single donor.

Study-level findings and limits: Day 15 to 85 contractors were CD4/CD8 balanced; later expanders leaned CD4+.

MiXCR was run by TCRdb on the 5' RACE reads, yielding one entry per CDR3 protein. The repertoire includes more than 80,000 distinct CDR3 sequences, around 11% of them detected once, and more than 25% sits in the top ten. The V segment lost 6 bases and the J segment 1 base; nucleotides outside the gene matches: 7. Germline CDR1 is SNHLY and CDR2 is FYNNEI. The CDR3 totals 16 residues. V usage is TRBV2 and J usage is TRBJ2-3; 10 positions match TRBD1. Material: PBMCs or a T cell subset sorted from them (not recorded which). The receptor's source is an adult woman who had mild COVID-19 (a few samples of this study predate the infection). Cell type and time point are not known. CDR3 amino acids: CASSSTGGLGTDTQYF. The CDR3 nucleotides are TGTGCCAGCAGCTCGACAGGGGGCCTTGGCACAGATACGCAGTATTTT. Using reference TRBV2 and TRBJ2-3 for the parts outside the CDR3, the full variable domain is EPEVTQTPSHQVTQMGQEVILRCVPISNHLYFYWYRQILGQKVEFLVSFYNNEISEKSEIFDDQFSVERPDGSNFTLKIRSTKLEDSAMYFCASSSTGGLGTDTQYFGPGTRLTVL.